These 29 T cell receptor beta chains originate from one sample sequenced in a study of control samples from healthy donors and cancer patients. The repertoire was sequenced with immunoSEQ multiplex PCR; TCRdb's copy has only in-frame clones and lacks some. Of 130,000 or so clones listed, roughly 84% are singletons. The sequencing sample was made of blood. The origin of the receptors is a man aged 50 to 59 in good health.

The sample holds a few counts of this clone. Germline is not matched at one junction end, which may reflect a read error. The CDR3 nucleotides are TGTGCCAGTAGTGTAACAGGGGGCAAACAGCCCCAGCATTTT. Translated, it gives CASSVTGGKQPQHF. The chain carries TRBV19 and TRBJ1-5; TRBD1 aligns across 9 bases. CDR1 and CDR2 from the germline V gene are LNHDA and SQIVND (reference sequence). This CDR3 is 14 amino acids long.

This chain joins TRBV6-1 and TRBJ1-1; 10 positions match TRBD1. From germline, CDR1 is MNHNS and CDR2 SASEGT. CDR3 length: 15 amino acids. With 2 bases clipped from V and 5 bases from J, the junction kept 5 bases outside the gene matches. The CDR3 sequence: CASSELGQGITEAFF. CDR3 nucleotides: TGTGCCAGCAGTGAACTGGGACAGGGGATAACTGAAGCTTTCTTT.

This rearrangement joins TRBV11-1 to TRBJ2-5; D is uncertain. Germline V gives CDR1 SGHAT, CDR2 FQDESV (reference sequence). The CDR3 contains 12 residues. V was clipped by 0 bases and J by 5 bases, with 4 bases between them. CDR3 in amino acids: CASSLAGETQYF. DNA for the CDR3: TGTGCCAGCAGCTTAGCAGGGGAGACCCAGTACTTC.

The rearrangement joins TRBV5-1 to TRBJ2-4; 10 bases match TRBD2. Losses at the gene ends were 5 bases for V and 0 bases for J; bases not matched to a gene: 14. CDR1 is SGHRS and CDR2 is YFSETQ in the germline V gene. The CDR3 loop spans 19 amino acids. The chain's CDR3 is CASSPEGSGGLVAKNIQYF. DNA of the CDR3: TGCGCCAGCAGTCCGGAGGGTAGCGGGGGGCTGGTAGCCAAAAACATTCAGTACTTC.

The rearrangement joins TRBV27 to TRBJ2-5, with 10 nucleotides matching TRBD2. The ends lost 3 bases at V and 1 base at J; junction bases unmatched: 2. The CDR3 totals 15 residues. The V gene's germline CDR1 is MNHEY and CDR2 SMNVEV (reference sequence). CDR3 amino acids: CASSLLAGAQETQYF. The CDR3 DNA follows: TGTGCCAGCAGTTTGCTAGCGGGGGCCCAAGAGACCCAGTACTTC.

The genes are TRBV15 and TRBJ1-2; TRBD1 is a possible D gene (6 bases). The germline V gene encodes CDR1 LNHNV and CDR2 YYDKDF (reference sequence). Trimming left V 0 bases short and J 8 bases short, with 25 bases between. The CDR3 length is 18 residues. The CDR3 here is CATSRDKAGAERGYGYTF. CDR3 DNA sequence: TGTGCCACCAGCAGAGATAAGGCAGGAGCAGAAAGGGGGTACGGCTACACCTTC.

The chain joins TRBV28 to TRBJ1-5, with 10 nucleotides matching TRBD1. V trimming: 7 bases; J trimming: 0 bases; junction bases outside the gene matches: 12. The CDR3 is 18 residues long. Germline-derived CDR1 and CDR2 are MDHEN and SYDVKM. The CDR3 region has the DNA TGTGCCAGCACCCTGCCGGGACAGGGGCTTCATAGCAATCAGCCCCAGCATTTT. This encodes CASTLPGQGLHSNQPQHF.

This clone turned up a few times. The chain combines TRBV19 with TRBJ1-1; D unresolved. The V end was cut by 3 bases, the J end by 4 bases, with 15 bases between. This CDR3 comprises 15 residues. CDR1 and CDR2 (germline): LNHDA, SQIVND (reference sequence). CDR3 DNA: TGTGCCAGTAGTATTGGAGATGGATGGGGCACTGAAGCTTTCTTT. Amino acid sequence: CASSIGDGWGTEAFF.

The chain couples TRBV12-3 or TRBV12-4 to TRBJ1-2, with D possibly being TRBD1 (5 bases). Trimming removed 6 bases at V and 8 bases at J, with 16 bases between. The CDR3 is made up of 13 amino acids. The CDR3 nucleotides read TGTGCCAGCAGGCGACCGGGGGAGGAGGGCTACACCTTC. Translating it yields CASRRPGEEGYTF.

The rearrangement links TRBV30 to TRBJ1-6; TRBD1 might be the D (5 bases). V dropped 3 bases and J dropped 8 bases, with 14 bases sitting between them. CDR1 GTSNPN and CDR2 SVGIG come from the germline V gene (reference sequence). This CDR3 spans 14 amino acids. The DNA for the CDR3 is TGTGCCTGGAGCACCGGGGGTAGTTATTCACCCCTCCACTTT. Translation: CAWSTGGSYSPLHF.

The rearrangement uses TRBV2 and TRBJ2-7; D is uncertain. CDR3 length: 12 residues. CDR1 and CDR2 (germline): SNHLY, FYNNEI. V gave up 6 bases and J gave up 3 bases, with 9 bases separating them. CDR3 bases: TGTGCCAGCAGGGGCAGCTACTACGAGCAGTACTTC. Its protein is CASRGSYYEQYF.

The rearrangement uses TRBV18 and TRBJ2-1; D perhaps matches TRBD1 (6 bases). The germline gives CDR1 KGHSH, CDR2 LQKENI. V lost 6 bases and J 0 bases, leaving 12 bases between the germline ends. The CDR3 totals 15 residues. The CDR3 loop reads CASSPTGNSYNEQFF. The CDR3 DNA sequence: TGTGCCAGCTCCCCTACAGGGAACTCCTACAATGAGCAGTTCTTC.

The rearrangement joins TRBV11-3 to TRBJ1-1, with D perhaps matching TRBD1 (6 bases). Germline V lookup: CDR1 SGHNT, CDR2 YENEEA. CDR3 length: 14 amino acids. With 5 bases removed from V and 7 bases from J, the gap between germline ends came to 17 bases. CDR3 DNA sequence: TGTGCCAGCAGCCAACAGGGTTGGGCGGGTGAAGCTTTCTTT. It is translated as CASSQQGWAGEAFF.

Of note for this clone: The sample holds other DNA sequences that translate to the same CDR3. The chain links TRBV7-9 to TRBJ2-1; D gene uncertain. The CDR3 extends over 14 amino acids. Per germline, CDR1 SEHNR and CDR2 FQNEAQ (reference sequence). With 0 bases removed from V and 3 bases from J, the gap between germline ends came to 6 bases. The CDR3 loop reads CASSLAGSYNEQFF. CDR3 sequence (DNA): TGTGCCAGCAGCTTAGCGGGCAGCTACAATGAGCAGTTCTTC. Combining the CDR3 with reference TRBV7-9 and TRBJ2-1 gives the whole variable domain DTGVSQNPRHKITKRGQNVTFRCDPISEHNRLYWYRQTLGQGPEFLTYFQNEAQLEKSRLLSDRFSAERPKGSFSTLEIQRTEQGDSAMYLCASSLAGSYNEQFFGPGTRLTVL.

This chain connects TRBV28 to TRBJ2-4, with D possibly being TRBD1 (5 bases). There are 12 residues in the CDR3. Germline V gives CDR1 MDHEN, CDR2 SYDVKM. Trimming shortened V by 7 bases and J by 9 bases, and 13 bases separated the two germline ends. The CDR3 protein is CASNSDRGIQYF. The CDR3, as DNA: TGTGCCAGCAACAGCGACAGAGGCATTCAGTACTTC.

In its sample, this clone was seen once. This rearrangement joins TRBV4-2 to TRBJ2-3, with 9 bases that match TRBD2. The CDR3 runs to 17 residues. Germline V gene data show CDR1 as LGHNA and CDR2 as YNFKEQ. With V trimmed by 4 bases and J by 2 bases, 10 bases remained unmatched. The CDR3 DNA follows: TGTGCCAGCAGCCCCCAGAGGGCGGGGGGGACCACAGATACGCAGTATTTT. This codes for CASSPQRAGGTTDTQYF.

This clone is labeled medium-sized. The rearrangement links TRBV6-6 to TRBJ1-1; TRBD1 matches 8 bases. The CDR3 consists of 15 residues. V dropped 5 bases and J dropped 0; count of bases not matched to a gene: 5. Germline loops: CDR1 MNHNY, CDR2 SVGAGI (reference sequence). CDR3 residues: CASSRRGQVNTEAFF. The CDR3, as DNA: TGTGCCAGCAGTCGACGGGGACAGGTGAACACTGAAGCTTTCTTT.

The V call is TRBV19, the J call TRBJ1-5; no clear D. Trimming left V 1 base short and J 0 bases short, with 7 bases between. The CDR3 loop spans 15 amino acids. Germline V gene sequence: CDR1 LNHDA, CDR2 SQIVND (reference sequence). The chain's CDR3 is CASSIVLDSNQPQHF. DNA for the CDR3: TGTGCCAGTAGTATAGTGCTGGATAGCAATCAGCCCCAGCATTTT.

The V call is TRBV28, the J call TRBJ2-7; 8 bases fit TRBD1. The CDR3 runs to 15 residues. V gave up 8 bases and J gave up 1 base; unmatched junction bases: 10. Per germline, CDR1 MDHEN and CDR2 SYDVKM. CDR3 in amino acids: CASRPGGALSYEQYF. The CDR3 coding sequence is TGTGCCAGCCGTCCAGGGGGCGCTTTATCCTACGAGCAGTACTTC.

The rearrangement uses TRBV5-1 and TRBJ1-3; D unresolved. Germline V gene sequence: CDR1 SGHRS, CDR2 YFSETQ. Deletions cut 1 base from V and 0 bases from J, with 8 bases between. This CDR3 is 15 amino acids long. Written as DNA, the CDR3 is TGCGCCAGCAGCTTGTCGTATATCTCTGGAAACACCATATATTTT. Amino acid sequence: CASSLSYISGNTIYF.

The gene calls are TRBV28 and TRBJ1-5; D is unresolved. The CDR3 length is 13 residues. Germline V lookup: CDR1 MDHEN, CDR2 SYDVKM. V lost 6 bases and J 5 bases, leaving 11 bases between the germline ends. CDR3 protein: CASRNLGYQPQHF. Here the CDR3 DNA reads TGTGCCAGCAGAAACCTGGGATATCAGCCCCAGCATTTT.

The chain links TRBV7-3 to TRBJ1-3; D gene uncertain. With 3 bases removed from V and 2 bases from J, the gap between germline ends came to 11 bases. The germline CDR1 and CDR2 sequences are SGHTA and FQGTGA. The length of the CDR3 is 15 residues. The CDR3 DNA follows: TGTGCCAGCAGCTTGGGTCCGGGAGCTGGAAACACCATATATTTT. Translating it yields CASSLGPGAGNTIYF.

This chain links TRBV5-1 with TRBJ2-7; 8 positions match TRBD1. The CDR3 is 13 residues long. CDR1 and CDR2 (germline): SGHRS, YFSETQ. With V trimmed by 3 bases and J by 3 bases, 2 bases remained unmatched. The CDR3 is CASSSGQVYEQYF. In DNA form, the CDR3 reads TGCGCCAGCAGCTCGGGACAGGTCTACGAGCAGTACTTC. Supplemented by reference TRBV5-1 and TRBJ2-7, the full variable domain reads KAGVTQTPRYLIKTRGQQVTLSCSPISGHRSVSWYQQTPGQGLQFLFEYFSETQRNKGNFPGRFSGRQFSNSRSEMNVSTLELGDSALYLCASSSGQVYEQYFGPGTRLTVT.

The chain couples TRBV6-5 to TRBJ2-7; 9 nucleotides align to TRBD1. This CDR3 has 15 amino acids. Germline assignment: CDR1 MNHEY and CDR2 SVGAGI. Losses at the gene ends were 5 bases for V and 6 bases for J; bases not matched to a gene: 11. The CDR3 loop is CASSPDRGTTGEQYF. Written as DNA, the CDR3 is TGTGCCAGCAGTCCTGACAGGGGGACAACGGGCGAGCAGTACTTC.

The chain recombines TRBV24-1 with TRBJ1-5, with D possibly being TRBD1 (5 bases). Germline CDR1 reads KGHDR; CDR2 reads SFDVKD. Trimming took off 3 bases at V and 6 bases at J, with 17 bases between the two ends. The CDR3 loop spans 16 amino acids. DNA for the CDR3: TGTGCCACCAGTGATGATGCCAAGGGGCTAGGTCAGCCCCAGCATTTT. This sequence encodes CATSDDAKGLGQPQHF.

Notes on this clone: At one end, the junction sequence differs from germline, possibly due to a read error. The CDR3 nucleotides are TGTGCCTGGAGTGTACTTGTGACCACCCGGGAGCTGTTTTTT. This sequence encodes CAWSVLVTTRELFF. This chain links TRBV30 with TRBJ2-2; D ambiguous. This CDR3 spans 14 amino acids. CDR1 and CDR2 from the germline V gene are GTSNPN and SVGIG (reference sequence). The variable domain in full, with the rest retrieved from reference TRBV30 and TRBJ2-2, is SQTIHQWPATLVQPVGSPLSLECTVEGTSNPNLYWYRQAAGRGLQLLFYSVGIGQISSEVPQNLSASRPQDRQFILSSKKLLLSDSGFYLCAWSVLVTTRELFFGEGSRLTVL.

CDR3 in DNA: TGTGCCAGCAGTTTAAGACAGGGACCCCTCCACTTT. Its translation: CASSLRQGPLHF. This chain links TRBV28 with TRBJ1-6, with 7 bases fitting TRBD1. Germline CDR1 reads MDHEN; CDR2 reads SYDVKM. The trim removed 2 bases at V and 12 bases at J, leaving 1 base unmatched. The CDR3 spans 12 residues.

This chain links TRBV7-8 with TRBJ1-1; D remains unclear. CDR3 length equals 13 residues. Germline V gene lookup returns CDR1 SGHVS and CDR2 FQNEAQ. The V and J ends lost 1 base and 0 bases respectively, with 3 bases between them. CDR3 region: CASSLDMNTEAFF. In DNA form, the CDR3 reads TGTGCCAGCAGCTTAGATATGAACACTGAAGCTTTCTTT.

The chain combines TRBV10-3 with TRBJ1-1; D not certain. Germline-derived CDR1 and CDR2 are ENHRY and SYGVKD. The V end lost 2 bases, the J end lost 2 bases, and 9 bases lay between the germline ends. CDR3 size: 14 residues. The CDR3 bases are TGTGCCATCAGTGAGGTCCGGGCAAACACTGAAGCTTTCTTT. The encoded protein is CAISEVRANTEAFF.